The 9 T cell receptor beta chains in this list originate from one sample, sequenced in a study of T cells in Graves' hyperthyroidism and ophthalmopathy. There were TCR beta CDR3 regions amplified from RNA transcripts. The TCR CDR3 was amplified in a first-round RT-PCR using the HTBI primer set. TCRdb reprocessed the multiplex PCR reads via MiXCR and lists one record per CDR3 protein. The table has 620,000 or so distinct CDR3 sequences, 13% to 15% seen once. The sample was blood. These receptors were collected from a woman in her forties or fifties with Graves' ophthalmopathy.

This clonotype was found many times. The chain has TRBV6-5 and TRBJ2-7; D call uncertain. The CDR3 contains 14 residues. V lost 0 bases and J 1 base, leaving 7 bases between the germline ends. Germline CDR1 and CDR2: MNHEY and SVGAGI. The CDR3: CASSYSMGSYEQYF. DNA for the CDR3: TGTGCCAGCAGTTACTCGATGGGGTCCTACGAGCAGTACTTC.

The chain carries TRBV7-9 and TRBJ2-3, with 12 bases that match TRBD2. V trimming: 5 bases; J trimming: 6 bases; junction bases outside the gene matches: 9. Germline V gives CDR1 SEHNR, CDR2 FQNEAQ (reference sequence). This CDR3 comprises 16 residues. The CDR3 sequence is CASSPGLAGYVDTQYF. In DNA form, the CDR3 reads TGTGCCAGCAGCCCTGGACTAGCGGGATATGTGGATACGCAGTATTTT.

The sample holds many counts of this clonotype. The chain combines TRBV28 with TRBJ2-7; D not resolved. Germline CDR1 and CDR2: MDHEN and SYDVKM. Trimming took off 1 base at V and 7 bases at J, with 5 bases between the two ends. The CDR3 totals 11 residues. The CDR3 coding sequence is TGTGCCAGCAGTTTATTTGGGGAGCAGTACTTC. Translation: CASSLFGEQYF.

This clonotype was detected many times. The gene calls are TRBV20-1 and TRBJ2-5; 7 positions agree with TRBD2. V dropped 3 bases and J dropped 1; count of bases not matched to a gene: 5. The CDR3 extends over 14 amino acids. The germline CDR1 and CDR2 sequences are DFQATT and SNEGSKA (reference sequence). CDR3 nucleotide sequence: TGCAGTGCTAGGGGGGGGGACGCCCAAGAGACCCAGTACTTC. This encodes CSARGGDAQETQYF.

This clonotype appeared many times. CDR3 residues: CASSFGLAGADTQYF. Written as DNA, the CDR3 is TGTGCCAGCAGTTTCGGACTAGCGGGAGCTGATACGCAGTATTTT. This chain connects TRBV12-3 or TRBV12-4 to TRBJ2-3; 13 nucleotides line up with TRBD2. The CDR3 is 15 residues long. The J segment lost 6 bases and the V segment lost 3 bases, leaving 3 bases of the junction unmatched.

V and J are TRBV11-2 and TRBJ2-7; TRBD2 is a possible D gene (10 bases). The CDR3 has 18 residues. Trimming stripped 6 bases from V and 6 bases from J, with 30 bases between. Germline CDR1 is SGHAT and CDR2 is FQNNGV. CDR3 residues: CASSHTGGLAGDWFEQYF. In DNA form, the CDR3 reads TGTGCCAGCAGTCATACAGGGGGCCTAGCGGGAGATTGGTTCGAGCAGTACTTC.

This clonotype has at least ten counts. For the CDR3, the DNA is TGTGCCAGCATAGAGGGTACAGGAAACACTGAAGCTTTCTTT. Amino acids: CASIEGTGNTEAFF. V gene TRBV28 combines with J gene TRBJ1-1, with a tentative D call TRBD1 (5 bases). Germline V gene sequence: CDR1 MDHEN, CDR2 SYDVKM. Trimming left V 7 bases short and J 2 bases short, with 14 bases between. This CDR3 comprises 14 residues.

The chain joins TRBV20-1 to TRBJ1-5, with a possible D match to TRBD1 (5 bases). Deletions cut 3 bases from V and 4 bases from J, with 13 bases between. The CDR3 length is 14 residues. Germline values: CDR1 DFQATT, CDR2 SNEGSKA (reference sequence). The CDR3 reads CSASFGARNQPQHF. CDR3 nucleotide sequence: TGCAGTGCTAGCTTTGGGGCTCGGAATCAGCCCCAGCATTTT.

This clonotype was counted at least ten times. The chain recombines TRBV5-8 with TRBJ2-2; D is perhaps TRBD1 (5 bases). The germline gives CDR1 SGHTS, CDR2 YDEGEE. V gave up 4 bases and J gave up 6 bases, with 25 bases separating them. The CDR3 is 18 residues long. CDR3 loop: CASSQRPRQGIDAGELFF. The CDR3 nucleotides read TGTGCCAGCAGCCAGCGTCCGAGGCAGGGCATTGACGCCGGGGAGCTGTTTTTT. The whole variable domain, remainder taken from reference TRBV5-8 and TRBJ2-2, is EAGVTQSPTHLIKTRGQQATLRCSPISGHTSVYWYQQALGLGLQFLLWYDEGEERNRGNFPPRFSGRQFPNYSSELNVNALELEDSALYLCASSQRPRQGIDAGELFFGEGSRLTVL.